Listed below are T cell receptor beta chains from one sample, sequenced in a study of shared clonotypes between healthy human individuals. Method: immunoSEQ multiplex PCR; TCRdb's copy keeps in-frame clones and lacks some. The repertoire holds about 190,000 clones, with 65% to 70% as singletons. The sample taken for sequencing was memory CD4+ T cells sorted from blood. Receptors originate from a man younger than 45 in good health. Each CDR3 is given with its conserved first and last residue. A D gene is named only where the DNA matches it firmly. Expanded clones are given a class, and other clones once, few, many or no size at all.

>.|TRBJ2-1|.|TRBV9
CASSVVGAGMGNNEQFF
TGTGCCAGCAGCGTAGTAGGGGCAGGGATGGGAAACAATGAGCAGTTCTTC
>.|TRBJ2-1|.|TRBV19
CASRIVAGAEQFF
TGTGCCAGTAGGATCGTAGCTGGAGCTGAGCAGTTCTTC
>TRBD1|TRBJ1-1|.|TRBV7-8
CASSVDRVTEAFF
TGTGCCAGCAGCGTGGACAGGGTCACTGAAGCTTTCTTT
>.|TRBJ1-4|.|TRBV10-3
CAISDKMTNEKLFF
TGTGCCATCAGTGATAAGATGACTAATGAAAAACTGTTTTTT
>.|TRBJ2-3|.|TRBV7-9
CASSFFEYTQYF
TGTGCCAGCAGCTTCTTCGAGTATACGCAGTATTTT
>.|TRBJ2-7|.|TRBV2
CASTSWGPEDEQYF
TGTGCCAGCACCAGTTGGGGACCGGAAGACGAGCAGTACTTC
>.|TRBJ1-1|.|TRBV14
CASRSGHSGTEAFF
TGTGCCAGCAGGTCGGGACATTCGGGCACTGAAGCTTTCTTT
>TRBD2|TRBJ2-3|.|TRBV5-1
CASSSTSGRSTDTQYF
TGCGCCAGCAGCTCCACTAGCGGGAGGAGCACAGATACGCAGTATTTT
>TRBD1|TRBJ2-2|.|TRBV2
CASVGTGGTGELFF
TGTGCCAGCGTTGGGACAGGGGGAACCGGGGAGCTGTTTTTT
>.|TRBJ2-2|.|TRBV29-1
CSVKGGRNTGELFF
TGCAGCGTCAAGGGGGGCAGGAACACCGGGGAGCTGTTTTTT
>.|TRBJ2-1|.|TRBV4-1
CASSQATSLSEQFF
TGCGCCAGCAGCCAGGCTACTAGTTTGAGTGAGCAGTTCTTC
>TRBD2|TRBJ2-3|.|TRBV7-2
CASSLVASGSTDTQYF
TGTGCCAGCAGCTTAGTTGCGAGCGGGAGTACAGATACGCAGTATTTT
>.|TRBJ1-1|.|TRBV6-6
CASSLQGRNTEAFF
TGTGCCAGCAGTTTGCAGGGACGGAACACTGAAGCTTTCTTT
>TRBD1|TRBJ2-5|.|TRBV5-6
CASSLVAGGRETQYF
TGTGCCAGCAGCTTGGTGGCAGGGGGTAGAGAGACCCAGTACTTC
>TRBD1|TRBJ2-1|few|TRBV5-1
CASSLSTGTGSDEQFF
TGCGCCAGCAGCTTGTCTACCGGGACAGGGTCGGATGAGCAGTTCTTC
>TRBD1|TRBJ1-2|.|TRBV5-4
CASSVPTGASNYGYTF
TGTGCCAGCAGCGTACCAACAGGGGCCTCTAACTATGGCTACACCTTC
>TRBD2|TRBJ2-3|.|TRBV30
CAFQNILWETSGFTDTQYF
TGTGCCTTCCAGAACATACTTTGGGAGACTAGCGGGTTCACAGATACGCAGTATTTT
>.|TRBJ2-1|.|TRBV9
CASSVSSSGSWDEQFF
TGTGCCAGCAGCGTCTCTAGCTCGGGAAGCTGGGATGAGCAGTTCTTC
>TRBD2|TRBJ2-3|.|TRBV19
CASSGWTSGSLGDTQYF
TGTGCCAGTAGTGGGTGGACTAGCGGGAGTCTTGGAGATACGCAGTATTTT
>.|TRBJ1-3|.|TRBV10-3
CAIKDPRSSGNTIYF
TGTGCCATCAAGGATCCAAGGAGCTCTGGAAACACCATATATTTT
>.|TRBJ2-5|.|TRBV20-1
CSAGEKETQYF
TGCAGTGCTGGGGAGAAAGAGACCCAGTACTTC
>.|TRBJ1-3|few|TRBV18
CASSPQTLTGNTIYF
TGTGCCAGCTCACCACAGACACTTACTGGAAACACCATATATTTT
>TRBD2|TRBJ2-1|.|TRBV5-1
CASSLVTSGGNEQFF
TGCGCCAGCAGCTTGGTTACTAGCGGGGGCAATGAGCAGTTCTTC
>TRBD1|TRBJ1-4|.|TRBV29-1
CSVRQGDEKLFF
TGCAGCGTAAGACAGGGGGATGAAAAACTGTTTTTT
>TRBD2|TRBJ2-7|few|TRBV10-1
CASTLGTSGSYEQYF
TGCGCCAGCACTCTTGGGACTAGCGGCTCCTACGAGCAGTACTTC
>TRBD1|TRBJ2-1|.|TRBV5-1
CASSNRDSGVGEQFF
TGCGCCAGCAGCAACCGGGACAGTGGTGTAGGTGAGCAGTTCTTC
>.|TRBJ2-1|once|TRBV7-7
CASSLEGGTYNEQFF
TGTGCTAGCAGCTTAGAGGGCGGTACCTACAATGAGCAGTTCTTC
>.|TRBJ2-5|many|TRBV5-4
CASSYDSFGETQYF
TGTGCCAGCAGCTACGACAGCTTTGGGGAGACCCAGTACTTC
>TRBD2|TRBJ2-7|.|TRBV5-1
CASSFLAGAYYEQYF
TGCGCCAGCAGCTTCCTAGCGGGAGCATACTACGAGCAGTACTTC
>TRBD2|TRBJ2-1|once|TRBV10-3
CAITAASGRFDEQFF
TGTGCCATCACCGCAGCTAGCGGGAGGTTCGATGAGCAGTTCTTC
>.|TRBJ2-3|few|TRBV29-1
CSVRSSTDTQYF
TGCAGCGTCAGGTCTAGCACAGATACGCAGTATTTT
>.|TRBJ2-3|many|TRBV9
CASSVAFQGADTQYF
TGTGCCAGCAGCGTAGCCTTCCAGGGAGCAGATACGCAGTATTTT
>.|TRBJ2-7|.|TRBV6-5
CASSRRDEQYF
TGTGCCAGCAGCCGCCGGGACGAGCAGTACTTC
>.|TRBJ2-3|few|TRBV5-4
CASSLIVGSQGSDTQYF
TGTGCCAGCAGCTTGATCGTCGGGTCCCAGGGTTCAGATACGCAGTATTTT
>.|TRBJ1-5|.|TRBV6-6
CASTSAGHNQPQHF
TGTGCCAGCACGTCGGCAGGACATAATCAGCCCCAGCATTTT
>TRBD2|TRBJ2-2|many|TRBV9
CASSVSIPSWSGGNTGELFF
TGTGCCAGCAGCGTTTCTATTCCTTCATGGTCGGGAGGAAACACCGGGGAGCTGTTTTTT
>TRBD2|TRBJ2-5|.|TRBV6-6
CASTKTSEMSETQYF
TGTGCCAGCACCAAGACTAGCGAGATGTCAGAGACCCAGTACTTC
>.|TRBJ1-2|many|TRBV10-2
CASSESSREDGYTF
TGCGCCAGCAGTGAGTCGAGCAGGGAAGATGGCTACACCTTC
>.|TRBJ1-1|few|TRBV7-8
CASSFSDGLTEAFF
TGTGCCAGCAGCTTTAGCGATGGCCTCACTGAAGCTTTCTTT
>.|TRBJ2-7|.|TRBV25-1
CASSTSRSSYEQYF
TGTGCCAGCAGTACCTCGAGAAGCTCCTACGAGCAGTACTTC
>TRBD2|TRBJ2-5|.|TRBV6-6
CASSNGLAGGGETQYF
TGTGCCAGCAGTAACGGACTAGCGGGGGGCGGGGAGACCCAGTACTTC
>.|TRBJ2-3|.|TRBV11-2
CASSLADGPQDTQYF
TGTGCCAGCAGCTTAGCCGATGGACCACAGGATACGCAGTATTTT
>.|TRBJ2-7|.|TRBV7-2
CASSFASHLSYEQYF
TGTGCCAGCAGCTTTGCTAGCCACCTCTCCTACGAGCAGTACTTC
>TRBD1|TRBJ2-3|.|TRBV27
CASSLRKGATDTQYF
TGTGCCAGCAGTTTACGAAAGGGGGCCACAGATACGCAGTATTTT
>.|TRBJ1-2|once|TRBV30
CAWDSNNGYTF
TGTGCCTGGGACAGCAACAATGGCTACACCTTC
>TRBD2|TRBJ2-1|once|TRBV10-2
CASKGLAGNEQFF
TGCGCCAGCAAAGGACTAGCGGGAAATGAGCAGTTCTTC
>.|TRBJ1-5|many|TRBV30
CAWSVGTYGDQPQHF
TGTGCCTGGAGCGTGGGGACCTACGGGGATCAGCCCCAGCATTTT
>TRBD1|TRBJ2-3|.|TRBV7-8
CASSLRGQGARTDTQYF
TGTGCCAGCAGCTTACGTGGGCAGGGGGCGCGAACAGATACGCAGTATTTT
>.|TRBJ2-6|many|TRBV11-3
CASSLSAGGSGANVLTF
TGTGCCAGCAGCTTAAGTGCAGGAGGGTCTGGGGCCAACGTCCTGACTTTC
>.|TRBJ2-2|once|TRBV18
CATKTGPTNTGELFF
TGTGCCACCAAGACCGGGCCAACGAACACCGGGGAGCTGTTTTTT
>.|TRBJ1-1|many|TRBV27
CASSSPWRGGGTEAFF
TGTGCCAGCAGTTCTCCTTGGCGGGGCGGGGGCACTGAAGCTTTCTTT
>TRBD2|TRBJ2-1|.|TRBV5-1
CASSLAGTSGSEQFF
TGTGCCAGCAGCTTGGCCGGGACTAGCGGGAGTGAGCAGTTCTTC
>.|TRBJ2-7|few|TRBV7-2
CASSWGRTGSYEQYF
TGTGCCAGCAGCTGGGGGAGGACGGGATCCTACGAGCAGTACTTC
>.|TRBJ1-1|.|TRBV6-1
CASSGNSGSTEAFF
TGTGCCAGCAGTGGCAATTCAGGGAGCACTGAAGCTTTCTTT
>TRBD1|TRBJ1-2|.|TRBV27
CASSITGGGLYGYTF
TGTGCCAGCAGCATAACAGGGGGCGGACTCTATGGCTACACCTTC
>.|TRBJ1-1|.|TRBV7-6
CASSVSWNTEAFF
TGTGCCAGCAGCGTCTCCTGGAACACTGAAGCTTTCTTT
>TRBD2|TRBJ2-2|.|TRBV18
CASSPLAGGPSRNTGELFF
TGTGCCAGCTCACCACTAGCGGGAGGGCCAAGCAGGAACACCGGGGAGCTGTTTTTT